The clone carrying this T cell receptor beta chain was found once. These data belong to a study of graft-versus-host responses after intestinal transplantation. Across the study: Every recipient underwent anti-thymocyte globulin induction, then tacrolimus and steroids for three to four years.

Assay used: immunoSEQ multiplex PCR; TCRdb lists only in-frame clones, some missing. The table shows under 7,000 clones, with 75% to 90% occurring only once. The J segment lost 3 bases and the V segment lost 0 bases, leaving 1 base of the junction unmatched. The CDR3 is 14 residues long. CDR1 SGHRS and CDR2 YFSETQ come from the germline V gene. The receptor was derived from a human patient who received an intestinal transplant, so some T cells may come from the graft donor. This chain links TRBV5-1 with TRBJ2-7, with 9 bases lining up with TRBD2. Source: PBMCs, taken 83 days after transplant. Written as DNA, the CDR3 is TGCGCCAGCAGCTTGGATAGCGGGAGCTACGAGCAGTACTTC. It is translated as CASSLDSGSYEQYF.